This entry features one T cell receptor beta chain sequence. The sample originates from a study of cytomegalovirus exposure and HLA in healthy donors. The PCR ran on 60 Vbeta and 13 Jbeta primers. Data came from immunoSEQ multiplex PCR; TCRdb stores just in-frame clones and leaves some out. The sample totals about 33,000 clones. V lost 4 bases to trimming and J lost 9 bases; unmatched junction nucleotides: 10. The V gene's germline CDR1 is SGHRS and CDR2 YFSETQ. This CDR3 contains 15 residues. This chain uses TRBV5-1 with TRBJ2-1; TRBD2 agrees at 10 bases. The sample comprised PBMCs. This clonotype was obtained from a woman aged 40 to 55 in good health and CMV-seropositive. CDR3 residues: CASSPSTSGAGEQFF. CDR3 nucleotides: TGCGCCAGCAGCCCATCCACTAGCGGGGCGGGTGAGCAGTTCTTC.